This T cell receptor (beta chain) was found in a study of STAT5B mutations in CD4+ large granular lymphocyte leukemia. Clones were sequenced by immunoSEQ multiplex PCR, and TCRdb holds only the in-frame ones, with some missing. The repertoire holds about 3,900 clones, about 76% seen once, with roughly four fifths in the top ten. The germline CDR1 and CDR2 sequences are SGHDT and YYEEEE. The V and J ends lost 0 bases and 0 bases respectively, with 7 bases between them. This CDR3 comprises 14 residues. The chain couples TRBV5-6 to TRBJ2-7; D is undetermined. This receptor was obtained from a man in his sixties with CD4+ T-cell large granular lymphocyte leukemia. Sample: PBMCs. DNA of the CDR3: TGTGCCAGCAGCTTGGTTGGGTACTCCTACGAGCAGTACTTC. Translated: CASSLVGYSYEQYF.